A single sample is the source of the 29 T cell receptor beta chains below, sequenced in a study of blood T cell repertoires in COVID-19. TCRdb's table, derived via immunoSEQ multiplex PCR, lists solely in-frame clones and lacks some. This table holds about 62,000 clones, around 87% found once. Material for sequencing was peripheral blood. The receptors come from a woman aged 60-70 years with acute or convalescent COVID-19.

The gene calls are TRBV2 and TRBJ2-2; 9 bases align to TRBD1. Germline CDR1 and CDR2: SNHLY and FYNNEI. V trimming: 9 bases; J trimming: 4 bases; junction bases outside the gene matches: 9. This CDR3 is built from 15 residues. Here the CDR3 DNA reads TGTGCCAGTTTACAGGGGGCGCTTGGCACCGGGGAGCTGTTTTTT. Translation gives CASLQGALGTGELFF.

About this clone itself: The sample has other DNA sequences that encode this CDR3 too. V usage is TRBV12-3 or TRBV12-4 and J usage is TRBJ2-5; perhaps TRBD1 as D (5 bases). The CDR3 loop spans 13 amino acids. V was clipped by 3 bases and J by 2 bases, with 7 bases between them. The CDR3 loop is CASSFQGQETQYF. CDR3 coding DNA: TGTGCCAGCAGTTTCCAGGGACAAGAGACCCAGTACTTC.

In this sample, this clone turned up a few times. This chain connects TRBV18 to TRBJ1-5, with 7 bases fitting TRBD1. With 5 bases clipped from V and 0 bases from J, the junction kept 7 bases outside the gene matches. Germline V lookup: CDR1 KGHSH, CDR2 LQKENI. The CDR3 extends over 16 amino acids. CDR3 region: CASSFRTGDSNQPQHF. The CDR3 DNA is TGTGCCAGCTCATTTCGGACAGGAGATAGCAATCAGCCCCAGCATTTT.

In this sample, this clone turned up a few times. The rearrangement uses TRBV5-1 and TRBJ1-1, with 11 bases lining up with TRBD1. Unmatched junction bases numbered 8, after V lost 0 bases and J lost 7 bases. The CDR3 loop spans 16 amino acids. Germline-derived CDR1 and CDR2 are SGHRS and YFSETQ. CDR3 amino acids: CASSLDLRDRGFEAFF. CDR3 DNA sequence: TGCGCCAGCAGCTTGGATTTAAGGGACAGGGGGTTTGAAGCTTTCTTT.

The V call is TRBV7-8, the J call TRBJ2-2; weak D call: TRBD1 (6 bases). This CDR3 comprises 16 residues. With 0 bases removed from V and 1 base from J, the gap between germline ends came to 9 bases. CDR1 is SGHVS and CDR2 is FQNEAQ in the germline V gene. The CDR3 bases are TGTGCCAGCAGCTTAGCTCTACAGGGGAACACCGGGGAGCTGTTTTTT. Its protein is CASSLALQGNTGELFF.

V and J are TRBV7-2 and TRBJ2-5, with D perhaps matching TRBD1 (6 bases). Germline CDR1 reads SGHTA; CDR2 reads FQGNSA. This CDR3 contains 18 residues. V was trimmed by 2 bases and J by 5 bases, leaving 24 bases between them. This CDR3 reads CASSLRDPGFLRGETQYF. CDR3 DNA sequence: TGTGCCAGCAGCTTACGCGACCCGGGGTTTCTAAGGGGGGAGACCCAGTACTTC.

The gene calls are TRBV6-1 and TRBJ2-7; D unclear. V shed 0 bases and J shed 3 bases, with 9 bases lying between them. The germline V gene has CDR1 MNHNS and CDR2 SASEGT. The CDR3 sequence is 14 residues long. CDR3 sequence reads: CASSEAGSHYEQYV. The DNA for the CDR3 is TGTGCCAGCAGTGAAGCGGGCAGCCACTACGAGCAGTACGTC.

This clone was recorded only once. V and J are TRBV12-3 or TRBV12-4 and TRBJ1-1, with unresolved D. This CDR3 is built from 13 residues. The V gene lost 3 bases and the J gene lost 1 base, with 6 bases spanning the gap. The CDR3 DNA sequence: TGTGCCAGCAGTTTTAAACAGAACACTGAAGCTTTCTTT. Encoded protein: CASSFKQNTEAFF.

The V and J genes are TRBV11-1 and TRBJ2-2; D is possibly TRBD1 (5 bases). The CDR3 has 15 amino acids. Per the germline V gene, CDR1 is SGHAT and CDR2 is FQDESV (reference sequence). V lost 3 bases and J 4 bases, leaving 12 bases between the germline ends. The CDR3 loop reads CASSLQGAVTGELFF. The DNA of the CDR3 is TGTGCCAGCAGCTTGCAGGGTGCGGTCACCGGGGAGCTGTTTTTT.

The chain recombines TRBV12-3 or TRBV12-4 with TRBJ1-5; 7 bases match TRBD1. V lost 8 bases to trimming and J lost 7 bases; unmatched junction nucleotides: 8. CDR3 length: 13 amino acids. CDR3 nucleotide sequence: TGTGCCAGCGGGACAGTTGCTGGCCAGCCCCAGCATTTT. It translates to CASGTVAGQPQHF.

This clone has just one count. Here the CDR3 DNA reads TGTGCCAGCTCACCACCGAGGGGAGGAACTAATGAAAAACTGTTTTTT. This translates into CASSPPRGGTNEKLFF. V gene TRBV18 combines with J gene TRBJ1-4, with D perhaps TRBD1 (5 bases). Germline CDR1 is KGHSH and CDR2 is LQKENI. There are 16 residues in the CDR3. With 0 bases removed from V and 1 base from J, the gap between germline ends came to 9 bases.

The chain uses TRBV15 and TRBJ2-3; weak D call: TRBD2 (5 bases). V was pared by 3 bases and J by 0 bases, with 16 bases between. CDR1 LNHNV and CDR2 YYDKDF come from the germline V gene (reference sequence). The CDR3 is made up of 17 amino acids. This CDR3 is CATSRYPGRTSTDTQYF. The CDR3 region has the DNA TGTGCCACCAGCAGGTACCCCGGGCGGACTAGCACAGATACGCAGTATTTT.

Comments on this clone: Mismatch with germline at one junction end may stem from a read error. In DNA form, the CDR3 reads TGTGCCAGCAGTGAAGGTGAGTCGGGTCGCTTT. It codes for CASSEGESGRF. V usage is TRBV6-1 and J usage is TRBJ1-1; D is unresolved. Germline lookup yields CDR1 MNHNS and CDR2 SASEGT. CDR3 size: 11 residues.

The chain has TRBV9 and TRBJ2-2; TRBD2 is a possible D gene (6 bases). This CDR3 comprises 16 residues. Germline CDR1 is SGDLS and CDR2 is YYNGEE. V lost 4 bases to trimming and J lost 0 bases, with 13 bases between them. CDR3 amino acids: CASSPRRAANTGELFF. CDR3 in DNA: TGTGCCAGCAGCCCCAGGAGGGCCGCGAACACCGGGGAGCTGTTTTTT. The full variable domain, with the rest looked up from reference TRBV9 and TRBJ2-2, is DSGVTQTPKHLITATGQRVTLRCSPRSGDLSVYWYQQSLDQGLQFLIQYYNGEERAKGNILERFSAQQFPDLHSELNLSSLELGDSALYFCASSPRRAANTGELFFGEGSRLTVL.

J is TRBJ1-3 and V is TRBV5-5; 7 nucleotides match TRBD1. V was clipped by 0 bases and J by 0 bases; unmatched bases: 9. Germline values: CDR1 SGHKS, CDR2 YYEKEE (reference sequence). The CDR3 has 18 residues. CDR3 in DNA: TGTGCCAGCAGCTTGGTGCCGGGACAGCTATACTCTGGAAACACCATATATTTT. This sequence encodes CASSLVPGQLYSGNTIYF.

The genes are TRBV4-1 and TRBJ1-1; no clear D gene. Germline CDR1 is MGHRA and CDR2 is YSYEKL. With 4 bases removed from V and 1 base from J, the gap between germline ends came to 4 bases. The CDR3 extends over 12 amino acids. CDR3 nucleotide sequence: TGCGCCAGCAGCCCCTCGAACACTGAAGCTTTCTTT. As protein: CASSPSNTEAFF.

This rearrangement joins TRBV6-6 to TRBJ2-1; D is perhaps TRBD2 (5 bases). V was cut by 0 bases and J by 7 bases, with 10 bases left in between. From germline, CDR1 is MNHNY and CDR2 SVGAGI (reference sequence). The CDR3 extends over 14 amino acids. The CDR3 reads CASSYSSGLNEQFF. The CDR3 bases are TGTGCCAGCAGTTACTCCTCCGGACTTAATGAGCAGTTCTTC.

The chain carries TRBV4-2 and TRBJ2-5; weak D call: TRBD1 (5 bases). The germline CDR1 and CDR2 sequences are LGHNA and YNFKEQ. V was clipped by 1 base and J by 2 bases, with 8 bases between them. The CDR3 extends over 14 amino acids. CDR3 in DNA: TGTGCCAGCAGCCAAGCAACAGGTCAAGAGACCCAGTACTTC. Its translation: CASSQATGQETQYF.

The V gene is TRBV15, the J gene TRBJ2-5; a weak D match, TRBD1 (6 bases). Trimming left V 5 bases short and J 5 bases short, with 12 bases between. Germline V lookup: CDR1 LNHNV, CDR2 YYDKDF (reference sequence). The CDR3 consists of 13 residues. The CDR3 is CATSWDIRETQYF. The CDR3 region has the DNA TGTGCCACCAGCTGGGACATCCGGGAGACCCAGTACTTC.

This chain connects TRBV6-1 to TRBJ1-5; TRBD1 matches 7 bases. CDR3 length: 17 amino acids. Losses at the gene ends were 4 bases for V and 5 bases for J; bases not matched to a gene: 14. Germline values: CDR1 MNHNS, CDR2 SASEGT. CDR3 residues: CASSALHTGATDQPQHF. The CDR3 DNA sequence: TGTGCCAGCAGTGCGTTACACACAGGGGCGACGGATCAGCCCCAGCATTTT.

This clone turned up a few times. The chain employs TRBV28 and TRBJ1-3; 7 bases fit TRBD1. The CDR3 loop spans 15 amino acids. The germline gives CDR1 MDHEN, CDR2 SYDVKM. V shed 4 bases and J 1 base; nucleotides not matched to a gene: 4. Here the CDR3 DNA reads TGTGCCAGCAGTTCGTCGGACAGGTCTGGAAACACCATATATTTT. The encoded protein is CASSSSDRSGNTIYF.

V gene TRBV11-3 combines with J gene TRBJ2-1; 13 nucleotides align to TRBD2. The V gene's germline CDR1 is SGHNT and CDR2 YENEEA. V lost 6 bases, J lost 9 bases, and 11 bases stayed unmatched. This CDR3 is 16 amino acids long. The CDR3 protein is CASSYTGTSGKGEQFF. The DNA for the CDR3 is TGTGCCAGCAGTTATACCGGGACTAGCGGGAAGGGTGAGCAGTTCTTC.

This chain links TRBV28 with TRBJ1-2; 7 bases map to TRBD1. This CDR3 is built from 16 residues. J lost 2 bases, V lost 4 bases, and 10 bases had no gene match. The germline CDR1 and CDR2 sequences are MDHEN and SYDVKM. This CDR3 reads CASSSNPGQTNYGYTF. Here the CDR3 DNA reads TGTGCCAGCAGTTCGAACCCGGGACAGACAAACTATGGCTACACCTTC.

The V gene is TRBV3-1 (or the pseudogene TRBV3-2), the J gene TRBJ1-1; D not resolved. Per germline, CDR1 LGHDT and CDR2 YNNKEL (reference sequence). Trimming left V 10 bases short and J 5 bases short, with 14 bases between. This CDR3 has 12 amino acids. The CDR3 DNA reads TGTGCCACCAGTTCTCCGGGGACTGAAGCTTTCTTT. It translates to CATSSPGTEAFF.

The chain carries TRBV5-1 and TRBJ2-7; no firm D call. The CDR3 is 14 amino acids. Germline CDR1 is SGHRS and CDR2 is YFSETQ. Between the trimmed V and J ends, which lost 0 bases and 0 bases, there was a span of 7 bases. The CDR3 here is CASSLDGSSYEQYV. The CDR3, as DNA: TGCGCCAGCAGCTTGGACGGTAGCTCCTACGAGCAGTACGTC.

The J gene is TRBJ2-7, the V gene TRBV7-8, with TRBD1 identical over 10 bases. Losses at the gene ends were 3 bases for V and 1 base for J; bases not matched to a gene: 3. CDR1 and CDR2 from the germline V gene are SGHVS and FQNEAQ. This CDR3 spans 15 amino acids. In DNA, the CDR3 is TGTGCCAGCAGCTTTGGGACAGGGGTTTCCTACGAGCAGTACGTC. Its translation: CASSFGTGVSYEQYV.

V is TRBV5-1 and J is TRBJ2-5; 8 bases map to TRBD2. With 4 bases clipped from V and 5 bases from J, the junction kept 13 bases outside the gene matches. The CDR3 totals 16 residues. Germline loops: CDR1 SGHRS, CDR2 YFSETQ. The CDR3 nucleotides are TGCGCCAGCAGCGTTGGGGACGGGGGGGCCCTGGAGACCCAGTACTTC. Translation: CASSVGDGGALETQYF.

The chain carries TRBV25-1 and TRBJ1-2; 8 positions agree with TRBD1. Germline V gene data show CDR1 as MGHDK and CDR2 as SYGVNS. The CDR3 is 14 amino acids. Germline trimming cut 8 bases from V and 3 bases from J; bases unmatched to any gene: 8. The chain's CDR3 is CASRPDRDYYGYTF. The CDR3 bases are TGTGCCAGCCGTCCGGACAGGGACTACTATGGCTACACCTTC.

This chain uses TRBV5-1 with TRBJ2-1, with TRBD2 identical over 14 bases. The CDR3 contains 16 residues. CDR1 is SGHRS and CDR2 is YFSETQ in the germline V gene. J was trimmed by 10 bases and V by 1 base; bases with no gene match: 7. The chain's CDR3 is CASSLPGTSGGGEQFF. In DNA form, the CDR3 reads TGCGCCAGCAGCTTGCCTGGGACTAGCGGGGGTGGGGAGCAGTTCTTC.